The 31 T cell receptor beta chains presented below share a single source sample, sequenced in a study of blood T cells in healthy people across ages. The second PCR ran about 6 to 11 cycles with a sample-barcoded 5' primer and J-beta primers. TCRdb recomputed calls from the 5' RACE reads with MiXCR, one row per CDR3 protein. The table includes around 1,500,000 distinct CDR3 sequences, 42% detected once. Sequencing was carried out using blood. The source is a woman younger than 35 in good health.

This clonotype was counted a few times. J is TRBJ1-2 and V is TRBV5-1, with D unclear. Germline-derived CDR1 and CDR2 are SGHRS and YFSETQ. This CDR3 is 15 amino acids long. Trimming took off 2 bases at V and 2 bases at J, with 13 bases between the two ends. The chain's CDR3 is CASSLIENPNYGYTF. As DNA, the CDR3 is TGCGCCAGCAGCTTAATCGAGAACCCAAACTATGGCTACACCTTC.

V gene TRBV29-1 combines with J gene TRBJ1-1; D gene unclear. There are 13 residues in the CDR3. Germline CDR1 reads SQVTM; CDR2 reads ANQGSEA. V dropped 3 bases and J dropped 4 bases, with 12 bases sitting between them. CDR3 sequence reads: CSVDKGTGTEAFF. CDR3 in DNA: TGCAGCGTTGATAAGGGAACGGGCACTGAAGCTTTCTTT.

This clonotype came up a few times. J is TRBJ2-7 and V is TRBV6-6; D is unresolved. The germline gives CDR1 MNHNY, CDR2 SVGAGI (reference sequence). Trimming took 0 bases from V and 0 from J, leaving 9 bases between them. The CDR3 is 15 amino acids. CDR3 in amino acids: CASSYSVTSSYEQYF. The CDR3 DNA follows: TGTGCCAGCAGTTACTCGGTTACCAGCTCCTACGAGCAGTACTTC.

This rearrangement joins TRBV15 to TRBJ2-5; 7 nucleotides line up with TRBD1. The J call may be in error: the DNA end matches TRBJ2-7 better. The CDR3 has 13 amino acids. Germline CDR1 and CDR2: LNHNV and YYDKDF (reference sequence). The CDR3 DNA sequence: TGTGCCACCACCAACCCAGGGGGTTACGAGCAGTACTTC. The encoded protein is CATTNPGGYEQYF.

The CDR3 loop reads CASSQSGRDLLETQFF. The DNA for the CDR3 is TGTGCCAGCAGCCAGTCGGGTAGGGACTTGCTGGAGACCCAGTTCTTC. This chain joins TRBV3-1 and TRBJ2-5, with a weak D call TRBD2 (6 bases). The J call may be in error: the DNA end matches TRBJ2-1 better. The CDR3 runs to 16 residues. The germline CDR1 and CDR2 sequences are LGHDT and YNNKEL (reference sequence).

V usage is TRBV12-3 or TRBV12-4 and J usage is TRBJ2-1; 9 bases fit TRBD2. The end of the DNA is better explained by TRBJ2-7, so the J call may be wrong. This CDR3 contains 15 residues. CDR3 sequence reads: CASSQTAGGPTEQYF. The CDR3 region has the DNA TGTGCCAGCAGTCAGACAGCGGGGGGACCGACTGAGCAGTACTTC.

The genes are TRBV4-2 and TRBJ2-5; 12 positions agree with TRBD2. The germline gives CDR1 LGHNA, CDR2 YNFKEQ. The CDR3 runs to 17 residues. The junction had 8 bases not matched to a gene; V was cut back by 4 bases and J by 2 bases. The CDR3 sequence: CASSRASGGGTQETQYF. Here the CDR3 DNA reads TGTGCCAGCAGCCGTGCTAGCGGGGGGGGTACTCAAGAGACCCAGTACTTC.

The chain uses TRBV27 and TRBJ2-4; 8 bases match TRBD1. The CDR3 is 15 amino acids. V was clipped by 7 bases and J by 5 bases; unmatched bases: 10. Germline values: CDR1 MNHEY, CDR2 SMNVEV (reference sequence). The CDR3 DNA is TGTGCCAGCATGGGGCAGGGGGCTATGGAAAACATTCAGTACTTC. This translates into CASMGQGAMENIQYF.

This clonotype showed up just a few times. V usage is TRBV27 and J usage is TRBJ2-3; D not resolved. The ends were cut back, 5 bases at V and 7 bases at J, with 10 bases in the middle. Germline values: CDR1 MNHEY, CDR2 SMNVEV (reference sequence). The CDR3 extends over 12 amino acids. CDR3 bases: TGTGCCAGCAGTCCACAAGGCCATACGCAGTATTTT. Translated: CASSPQGHTQYF.

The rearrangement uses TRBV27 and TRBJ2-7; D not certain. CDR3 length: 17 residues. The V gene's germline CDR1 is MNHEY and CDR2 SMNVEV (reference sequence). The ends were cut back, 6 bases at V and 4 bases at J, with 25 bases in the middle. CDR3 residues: CASSPESSQTYTYEQYF. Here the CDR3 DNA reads TGTGCCAGCAGCCCCGAGTCGTCACAGACCTACACATACGAGCAGTACTTC.

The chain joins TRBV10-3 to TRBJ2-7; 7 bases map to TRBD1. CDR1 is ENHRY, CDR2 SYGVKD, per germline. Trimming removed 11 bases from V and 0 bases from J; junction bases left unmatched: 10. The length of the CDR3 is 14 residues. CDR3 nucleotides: TGTGCCGTCTCTTCCGGACAGGACTCCTACGAGCAGTACTTC. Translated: CAVSSGQDSYEQYF.

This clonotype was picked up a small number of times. CDR3 sequence (DNA): TGTGCCACCAGCACCAGGACTAGCGCAACAGATACGCAGTATTTT. This codes for CATSTRTSATDTQYF. This chain links TRBV15 with TRBJ2-3; 9 positions agree with TRBD2. This CDR3 comprises 15 residues. The V gene end was trimmed by 4 bases and the J gene end by 3 bases; junction bases not matched to a gene: 5. Germline assignment: CDR1 LNHNV and CDR2 YYDKDF (reference sequence).

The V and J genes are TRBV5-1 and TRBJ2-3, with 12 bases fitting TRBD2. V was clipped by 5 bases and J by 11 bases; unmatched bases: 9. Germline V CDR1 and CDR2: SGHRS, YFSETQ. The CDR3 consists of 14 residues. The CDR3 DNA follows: TGCGCCAGCAGGACTAGCGGGGGCGACCCCGAGCAGTATTTT. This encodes CASRTSGGDPEQYF.

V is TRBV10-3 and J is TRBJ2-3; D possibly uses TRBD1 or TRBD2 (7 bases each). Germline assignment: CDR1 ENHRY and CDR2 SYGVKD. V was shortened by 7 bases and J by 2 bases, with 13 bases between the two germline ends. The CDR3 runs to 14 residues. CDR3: CAINQGGVTDTQYF. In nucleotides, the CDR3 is TGTGCCATCAATCAGGGGGGGGTCACAGATACGCAGTATTTT.

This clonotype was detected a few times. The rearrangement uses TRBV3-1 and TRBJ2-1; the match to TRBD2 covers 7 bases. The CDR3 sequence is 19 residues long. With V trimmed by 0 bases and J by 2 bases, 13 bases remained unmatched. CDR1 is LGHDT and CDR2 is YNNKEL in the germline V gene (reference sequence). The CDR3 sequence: CASSQDPVFRRGTYNEQFF. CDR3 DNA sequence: TGTGCCAGCAGCCAAGACCCCGTTTTCCGGCGGGGGACCTACAATGAGCAGTTCTTC.

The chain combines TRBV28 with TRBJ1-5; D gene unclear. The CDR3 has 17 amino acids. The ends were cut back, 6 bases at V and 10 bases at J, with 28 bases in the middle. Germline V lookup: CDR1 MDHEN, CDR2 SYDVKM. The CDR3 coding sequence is TGTGCCAGCAGATATCAGGTTGGCAGCAAAAGCGTAAGACCCCAGCATTTT. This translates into CASRYQVGSKSVRPQHF. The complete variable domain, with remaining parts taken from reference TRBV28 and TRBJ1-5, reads DVKVTQSSRYLVKRTGEKVFLECVQDMDHENMFWYRQDPGLGLRLIYFSYDVKMKEKGDIPEGYSVSREKKERFSLILESASTNQTSMYLCASRYQVGSKSVRPQHFGDGTRLSIL.

The DNA for the CDR3 is TGTGCCAGCAGTGAAGTTACAGGCAGCTTTAGCAATCAGCCCCAGCATTTT. Translating it yields CASSEVTGSFSNQPQHF. The rearrangement links TRBV6-1 to TRBJ1-5, with D perhaps matching TRBD1 (5 bases). The CDR3 runs 17 residues. The V end lost 1 base, the J end lost 0 bases, and 13 bases lay between the germline ends. Germline values: CDR1 MNHNS, CDR2 SASEGT.

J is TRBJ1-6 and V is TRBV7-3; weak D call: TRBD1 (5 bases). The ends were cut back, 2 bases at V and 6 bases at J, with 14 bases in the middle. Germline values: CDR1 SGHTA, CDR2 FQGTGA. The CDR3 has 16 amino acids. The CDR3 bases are TGTGCCAGCAGCTTAGGGCCCAGGGACGCTAATTCACCCCTCCACTTT. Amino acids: CASSLGPRDANSPLHF.

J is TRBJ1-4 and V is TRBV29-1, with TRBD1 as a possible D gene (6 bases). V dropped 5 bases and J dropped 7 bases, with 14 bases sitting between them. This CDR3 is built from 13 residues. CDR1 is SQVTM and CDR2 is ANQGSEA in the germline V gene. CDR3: CSVSGTLSEKLFF. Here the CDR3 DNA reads TGCAGCGTTTCCGGGACATTAAGTGAAAAACTGTTTTTT.

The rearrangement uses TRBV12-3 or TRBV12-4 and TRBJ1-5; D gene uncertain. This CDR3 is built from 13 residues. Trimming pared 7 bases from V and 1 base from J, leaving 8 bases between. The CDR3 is CASNWVSNQPQHF. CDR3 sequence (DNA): TGTGCCAGCAATTGGGTGAGCAATCAGCCCCAGCATTTT.

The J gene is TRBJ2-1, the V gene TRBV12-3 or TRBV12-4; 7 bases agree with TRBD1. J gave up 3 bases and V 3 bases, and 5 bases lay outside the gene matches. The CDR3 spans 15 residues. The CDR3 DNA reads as TGTGCCAGCAGTTTGAGGGGGCCCCTCTACAATGAGCAGTTCTTC. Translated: CASSLRGPLYNEQFF.

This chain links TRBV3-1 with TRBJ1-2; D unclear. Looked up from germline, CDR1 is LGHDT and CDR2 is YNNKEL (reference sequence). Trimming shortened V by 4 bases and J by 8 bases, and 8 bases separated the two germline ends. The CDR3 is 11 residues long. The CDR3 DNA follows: TGTGCCAGCAGCCGTAACTTAGGCTACACCTTC. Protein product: CASSRNLGYTF.

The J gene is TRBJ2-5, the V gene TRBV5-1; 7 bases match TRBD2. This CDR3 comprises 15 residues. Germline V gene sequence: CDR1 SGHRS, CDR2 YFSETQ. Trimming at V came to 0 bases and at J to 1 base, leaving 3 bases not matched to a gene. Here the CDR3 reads CASSLEAGPQETQYF. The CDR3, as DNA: TGCGCCAGCAGCTTGGAAGCGGGGCCCCAAGAGACCCAGTACTTC.

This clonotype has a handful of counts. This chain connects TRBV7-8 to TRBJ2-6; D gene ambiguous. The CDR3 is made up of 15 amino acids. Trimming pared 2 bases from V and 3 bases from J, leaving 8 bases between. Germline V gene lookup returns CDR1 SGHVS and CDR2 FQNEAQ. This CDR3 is CASSLIPNGANVLTF. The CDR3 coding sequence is TGTGCCAGCAGCTTAATCCCAAATGGGGCCAACGTCCTGACTTTC.

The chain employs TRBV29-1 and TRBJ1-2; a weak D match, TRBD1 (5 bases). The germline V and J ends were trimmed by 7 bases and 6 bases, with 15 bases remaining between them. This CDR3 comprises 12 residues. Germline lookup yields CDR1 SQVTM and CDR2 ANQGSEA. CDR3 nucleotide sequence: TGCAGCGCCGAGCAGGGTGTCGATGGCTACACCTTC. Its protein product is CSAEQGVDGYTF.

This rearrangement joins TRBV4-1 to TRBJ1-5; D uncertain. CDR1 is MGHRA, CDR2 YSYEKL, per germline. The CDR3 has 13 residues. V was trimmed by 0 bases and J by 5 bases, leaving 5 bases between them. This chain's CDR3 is CASSQESYQPQHF. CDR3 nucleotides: TGCGCCAGCAGCCAAGAGAGTTATCAGCCCCAGCATTTT.

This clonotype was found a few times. CDR3 sequence: CASSQDRERREQYF. CDR3 sequence (DNA): TGTGCCAGCAGCCAAGATAGAGAGCGACGAGAGCAGTACTTC. The gene calls are TRBV3-1 and TRBJ2-5, with D hard to call. CDR3 length: 14 amino acids. Germline CDR1 reads LGHDT; CDR2 reads YNNKEL (reference sequence). The germline V and J ends were trimmed by 0 bases and 11 bases, with 16 bases remaining between them.

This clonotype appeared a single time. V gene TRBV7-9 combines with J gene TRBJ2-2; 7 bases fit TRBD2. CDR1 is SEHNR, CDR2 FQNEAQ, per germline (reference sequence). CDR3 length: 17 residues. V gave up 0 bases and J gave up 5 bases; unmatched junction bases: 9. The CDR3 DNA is TGTGCCAGCAGCTTAGCGCTCCTCCGGGAGGCTACCGGGGAGCTGTTTTTT. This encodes CASSLALLREATGELFF.

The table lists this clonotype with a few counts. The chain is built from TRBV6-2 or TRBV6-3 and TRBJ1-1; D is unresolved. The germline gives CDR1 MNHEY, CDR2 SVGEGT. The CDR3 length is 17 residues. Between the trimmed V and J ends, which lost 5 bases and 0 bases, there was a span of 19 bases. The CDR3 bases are TGTGCCAGCAGTCCCCCGGGCGGTATGGGCATGAACACTGAAGCTTTCTTT. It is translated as CASSPPGGMGMNTEAFF.

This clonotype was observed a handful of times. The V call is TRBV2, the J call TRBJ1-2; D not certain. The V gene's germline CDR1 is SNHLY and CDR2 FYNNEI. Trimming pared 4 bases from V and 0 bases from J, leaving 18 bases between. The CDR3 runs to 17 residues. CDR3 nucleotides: TGTGCCAGCAGTGTTTCCCGCGGCAGCCTTTCTAACTATGGCTACACCTTC. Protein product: CASSVSRGSLSNYGYTF.

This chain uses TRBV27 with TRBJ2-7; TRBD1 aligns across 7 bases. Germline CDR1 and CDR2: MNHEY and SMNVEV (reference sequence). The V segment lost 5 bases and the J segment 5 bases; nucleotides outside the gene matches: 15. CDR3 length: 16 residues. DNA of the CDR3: TGTGCCAGCAGTCTTAGACAGGGCAAGCTCCCCAACGAGCAGTACTTC. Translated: CASSLRQGKLPNEQYF.